The 21 T cell receptor beta chains below come from one sample, sequenced in a study of identical twins. A single record per CDR3 protein comes from TCRdb applying MiXCR to the 5' RACE reads. The sample yields under 400,000 distinct CDR3 sequences, about 9% seen once. Source material: naive T cells sorted from blood. These receptors all come from a woman aged 50 to 65 in good health.

This clonotype occurred many times. V gene TRBV29-1 combines with J gene TRBJ1-1; D unclear. Trimming removed 3 bases from V and 4 bases from J, with 9 bases in between. Germline V gives CDR1 SQVTM, CDR2 ANQGSEA. The CDR3 has 12 amino acids. This CDR3 is CSVDPVVTEAFF. The CDR3 DNA reads TGCAGCGTTGACCCCGTAGTCACTGAAGCTTTCTTT.

The J gene is TRBJ2-2, the V gene TRBV12-3 or TRBV12-4, with 15 nucleotides matching TRBD2. V trimming: 4 bases; J trimming: 4 bases; junction bases outside the gene matches: 4. The CDR3 runs to 17 residues. The CDR3 DNA sequence: TGTGCCAGCAGTTGGACTAGCGGGAGGGGTGGCACCGGGGAGCTGTTTTTT. It codes for CASSWTSGRGGTGELFF.

This chain connects TRBV12-3 or TRBV12-4 to TRBJ2-7; D perhaps matches TRBD2 (6 bases). The CDR3 sequence is 15 residues long. In nucleotides, the CDR3 is TGTGCTTCCCAAGCGGGTGCCCATGATAGGAAGGAGCAGTACTTC. Translation gives CASQAGAHDRKEQYF.

The chain uses TRBV6-6 and TRBJ1-6; 10 nucleotides align to TRBD1. V lost 6 bases and J lost 9; bases outside the gene matches: 5. There are 14 residues in the CDR3. Germline V CDR1 and CDR2: MNHNY, SVGAGI (reference sequence). The CDR3 spells CASSWDRGFSPLHF. DNA for the CDR3: TGTGCCAGCAGCTGGGACAGGGGTTTTTCACCCCTCCACTTT.

This clonotype has a handful of counts. The rearrangement joins TRBV12-5 to TRBJ2-1, with TRBD2 identical over 9 bases. Trimming at V came to 0 bases and at J to 4 bases, leaving 7 bases not matched to a gene. This CDR3 has 17 residues. Germline V lookup: CDR1 LGHNT, CDR2 FRNRAP. CDR3 protein: CASGLVLSSGAYNEQFF. The CDR3 region has the DNA TGTGCTAGTGGTTTGGTTCTCTCTAGCGGGGCTTACAATGAGCAGTTCTTC.

In its sample, this clonotype was seen a few times. The CDR3 protein is CASSQDATRDEQFF. Written as DNA, the CDR3 is TGCGCCAGCAGCCAAGATGCTACCCGCGATGAGCAGTTCTTC. The rearrangement links TRBV4-1 to TRBJ2-1; D not certain. Germline V gives CDR1 MGHRA, CDR2 YSYEKL. The V end lost 0 bases, the J end lost 8 bases, and 11 bases lay between the germline ends. The CDR3 is 14 residues long.

V gene TRBV4-1 combines with J gene TRBJ2-1; D not resolved. Trimming left V 0 bases short and J 7 bases short, with 13 bases between. Germline lookup yields CDR1 MGHRA and CDR2 YSYEKL. This CDR3 is built from 15 residues. CDR3 protein: CASSQDVIAVNEQFF. The CDR3 DNA is TGCGCCAGCAGCCAAGATGTGATCGCGGTAAATGAGCAGTTCTTC.

This clonotype came up a few times. The CDR3 sequence is CASSLAKSTEAFF. CDR3 DNA sequence: TGCGCCAGCAGCTTGGCCAAGTCCACTGAAGCTTTCTTT. This chain uses TRBV5-1 with TRBJ1-1; D ambiguous. The ends were cut back, 0 bases at V and 4 bases at J, with 7 bases in the middle. From germline, CDR1 is SGHRS and CDR2 YFSETQ. The CDR3 runs 13 residues. Full variable domain (outside the CDR3, taken from reference TRBV5-1 and TRBJ1-1): KAGVTQTPRYLIKTRGQQVTLSCSPISGHRSVSWYQQTPGQGLQFLFEYFSETQRNKGNFPGRFSGRQFSNSRSEMNVSTLELGDSALYLCASSLAKSTEAFFGQGTRLTVV.

This clonotype was detected a few times. This rearrangement joins TRBV20-1 to TRBJ2-3; D not certain. In germline, CDR1 is DFQATT, CDR2 SNEGSKA (reference sequence). V dropped 3 bases and J dropped 0 bases, with 13 bases sitting between them. The length of the CDR3 is 15 residues. DNA for the CDR3: TGCAGTGCTAGGCTGGGGTTACGCAGCACAGATACGCAGTATTTT. Protein product: CSARLGLRSTDTQYF.

This clonotype was counted between two and nine times. V is TRBV29-1 and J is TRBJ2-1; D is possibly TRBD1 (5 bases). The CDR3 loop spans 15 amino acids. Germline V gene sequence: CDR1 SQVTM, CDR2 ANQGSEA. Trimming took 5 bases from V and 8 from J, leaving 22 bases between them. The CDR3 protein is CSVFHRLREPHEQFF. CDR3 DNA sequence: TGCAGCGTTTTCCACAGGTTAAGGGAACCCCATGAGCAGTTCTTC.

This clonotype was seen only a few times. The genes are TRBV5-1 and TRBJ2-7; 7 positions match TRBD2. Germline V gene data show CDR1 as SGHRS and CDR2 as YFSETQ. The CDR3 is 14 residues long. V lost 5 bases to trimming and J lost 1 base; unmatched junction nucleotides: 6. DNA of the CDR3: TGCGCCAGCAGGGGAGGGAGATCATCCTACGAGCAGTACTTC. It translates to CASRGGRSSYEQYF.

The chain links TRBV24-1 to TRBJ2-2; D may match TRBD1 or TRBD2 (5 bases each). V lost 10 bases and J 6 bases, leaving 11 bases between the germline ends. Per germline, CDR1 KGHDR and CDR2 SFDVKD. CDR3 size: 12 residues. The CDR3 bases are TGTGCCACGCAGGGAGTGGCCGGGGAGCTGTTTTTT. It yields the protein CATQGVAGELFF.

In this sample, this clonotype turned up a few times. The chain couples TRBV4-1 to TRBJ2-7, with a possible D match to TRBD1 (6 bases). Germline CDR1 reads MGHRA; CDR2 reads YSYEKL. The CDR3 runs to 13 residues. Trimming removed 4 bases from V and 4 bases from J, with 11 bases in between. The CDR3 is CASSRTDRYEQYV. The CDR3 DNA reads as TGCGCCAGCAGCCGCACGGACAGATACGAGCAGTACGTC.

The chain employs TRBV27 and TRBJ2-5; D not certain. The CDR3 length is 15 residues. The germline V gene has CDR1 MNHEY and CDR2 SMNVEV (reference sequence). Trimming shortened V by 0 bases and J by 4 bases, and 12 bases separated the two germline ends. CDR3 amino acids: CASSLSGPPGETQYF. Written as DNA, the CDR3 is TGTGCCAGCAGTTTATCTGGCCCCCCGGGAGAGACCCAGTACTTC.

This clonotype appeared a few times. The rearrangement uses TRBV5-1 and TRBJ2-2; D remains ambiguous. The germline CDR1 and CDR2 sequences are SGHRS and YFSETQ. Trimming removed 0 bases at V and 1 base at J, with 7 bases between. CDR3 size: 15 residues. The DNA of the CDR3 is TGCGCCAGCAGCTTGGAGCAGAGGAACACCGGGGAGCTGTTTTTT. This codes for CASSLEQRNTGELFF.

This clonotype has a count of ten or more. This chain links TRBV5-1 with TRBJ2-2; the match to TRBD1 covers 10 bases. This CDR3 has 16 amino acids. V lost 3 bases and J lost 1; bases outside the gene matches: 3. Per germline, CDR1 SGHRS and CDR2 YFSETQ. The CDR3 here is CASSSRTGGNTGELFF. Here the CDR3 DNA reads TGCGCCAGCAGCTCGCGGACAGGGGGGAACACCGGGGAGCTGTTTTTT.

This clonotype was counted ten times or more. The V gene is TRBV5-1, the J gene TRBJ2-5, with 7 bases matching TRBD1. CDR1 and CDR2 from the germline V gene are SGHRS and YFSETQ. V was pared by 0 bases and J by 2 bases, with 1 base of the junction left unmatched. CDR3 length equals 14 residues. For the CDR3, the DNA is TGCGCCAGCAGCTTGGGGGACAGTCAAGAGACCCAGTACTTC. Translating gives CASSLGDSQETQYF.

This clonotype has a handful of counts. The chain joins TRBV12-3 or TRBV12-4 to TRBJ2-1; 7 bases map to TRBD2. The J segment lost 1 base and the V segment lost 5 bases, leaving 8 bases of the junction unmatched. The CDR3 extends over 16 amino acids. CDR3: CASSLTDGRSYNEQFF. The CDR3 nucleotides read TGTGCCAGCAGTCTAACCGACGGGAGGTCCTACAATGAGCAGTTCTTC.

This clonotype has a handful of counts. The rearrangement links TRBV10-3 to TRBJ2-3; a weak D match, TRBD1 (5 bases). CDR1 is ENHRY and CDR2 is SYGVKD in the germline V gene. CDR3 length: 15 residues. V shed 4 bases and J shed 1 base, with 12 bases lying between them. For the CDR3, the DNA is TGTGCCATCAGTGGTGGCAGGGTGGGCACAGATACGCAGTATTTT. Its translation: CAISGGRVGTDTQYF.

This clonotype was seen at least ten times. This chain connects TRBV5-1 to TRBJ2-5, with TRBD2 identical over 10 bases. Germline V gives CDR1 SGHRS, CDR2 YFSETQ. After removal of 0 bases from V and 2 bases from J, the junction contained 4 bases not matched to a gene. This CDR3 spans 16 amino acids. DNA of the CDR3: TGCGCCAGCAGCTTGGGGACTAGCGGAAAACAAGAGACCCAGTACTTC. Translated: CASSLGTSGKQETQYF.

The chain combines TRBV6-5 with TRBJ1-5; a weak D match, TRBD1 (6 bases). The germline gives CDR1 MNHEY, CDR2 SVGAGI. The length of the CDR3 is 14 residues. Trimming stripped 4 bases from V and 3 bases from J, with 10 bases between. CDR3 loop: CASSLPGANQPQHF. CDR3 DNA sequence: TGTGCCAGCAGTTTACCAGGGGCCAATCAGCCCCAGCATTTT.